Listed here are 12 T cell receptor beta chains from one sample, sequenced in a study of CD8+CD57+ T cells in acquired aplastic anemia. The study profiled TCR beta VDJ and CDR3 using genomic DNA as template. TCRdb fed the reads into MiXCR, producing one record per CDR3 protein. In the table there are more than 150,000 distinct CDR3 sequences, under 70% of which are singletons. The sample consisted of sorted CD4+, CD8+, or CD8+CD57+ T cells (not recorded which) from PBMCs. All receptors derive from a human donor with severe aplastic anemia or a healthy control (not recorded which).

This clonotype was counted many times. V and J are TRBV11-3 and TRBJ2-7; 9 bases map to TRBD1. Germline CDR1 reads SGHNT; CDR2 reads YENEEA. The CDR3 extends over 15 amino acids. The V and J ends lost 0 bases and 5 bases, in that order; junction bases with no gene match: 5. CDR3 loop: CASSLDTGGLDEQYF. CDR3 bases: TGTGCCAGCAGCTTAGATACAGGGGGCCTCGACGAGCAGTACTTC.

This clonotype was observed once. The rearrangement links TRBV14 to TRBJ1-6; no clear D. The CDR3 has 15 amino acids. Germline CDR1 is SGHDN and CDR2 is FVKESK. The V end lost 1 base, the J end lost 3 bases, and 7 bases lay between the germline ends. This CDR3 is CASSQGAFYNSPLHF. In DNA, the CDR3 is TGTGCCAGCAGCCAAGGGGCCTTCTATAATTCACCCCTCCACTTT.

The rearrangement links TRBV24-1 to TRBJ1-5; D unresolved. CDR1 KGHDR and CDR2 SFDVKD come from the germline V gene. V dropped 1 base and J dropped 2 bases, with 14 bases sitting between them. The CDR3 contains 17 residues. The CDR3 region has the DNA TGTGCCACCAGTGATTTTCGAAGGGAGGGCGGCAATCAGCCCCAGCATTTT. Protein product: CATSDFRREGGNQPQHF.

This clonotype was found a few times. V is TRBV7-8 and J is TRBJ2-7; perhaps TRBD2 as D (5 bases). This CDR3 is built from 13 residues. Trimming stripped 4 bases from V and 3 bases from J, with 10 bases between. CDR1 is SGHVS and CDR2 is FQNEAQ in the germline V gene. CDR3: CASSSHTSYEQYF. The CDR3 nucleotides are TGTGCCAGCAGCTCACATACTAGCTACGAGCAGTACTTC.

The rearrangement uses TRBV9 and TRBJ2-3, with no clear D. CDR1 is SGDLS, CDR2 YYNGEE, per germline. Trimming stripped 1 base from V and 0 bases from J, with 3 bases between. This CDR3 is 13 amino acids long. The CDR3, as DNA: TGTGCCAGCAGCGTACTAAGCACAGATACGCAGTATTTT. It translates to CASSVLSTDTQYF.

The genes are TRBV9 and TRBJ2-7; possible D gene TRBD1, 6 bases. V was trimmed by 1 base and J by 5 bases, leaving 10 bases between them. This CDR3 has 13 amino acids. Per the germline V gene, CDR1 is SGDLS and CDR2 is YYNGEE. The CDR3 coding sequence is TGTGCCAGCAGCGTACAGGGGATCGACGAGCAGTACTTC. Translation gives CASSVQGIDEQYF.

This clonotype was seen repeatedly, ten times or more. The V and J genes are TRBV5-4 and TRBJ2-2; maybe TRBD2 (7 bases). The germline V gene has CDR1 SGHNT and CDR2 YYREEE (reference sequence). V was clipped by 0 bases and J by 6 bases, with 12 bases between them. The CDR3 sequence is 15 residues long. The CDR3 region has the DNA TGTGCCAGCAGCTTGGGCGGGGGCGAACCCGGGGAGCTGTTTTTT. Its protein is CASSLGGGEPGELFF. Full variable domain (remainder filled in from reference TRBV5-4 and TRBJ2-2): ETGVTQSPTHLIKTRGQQVTLRCSSQSGHNTVSWYQQALGQGPQFIFQYYREEENGRGNFPPRFSGLQFPNYSSELNVNALELDDSALYLCASSLGGGEPGELFFGEGSRLTVL.

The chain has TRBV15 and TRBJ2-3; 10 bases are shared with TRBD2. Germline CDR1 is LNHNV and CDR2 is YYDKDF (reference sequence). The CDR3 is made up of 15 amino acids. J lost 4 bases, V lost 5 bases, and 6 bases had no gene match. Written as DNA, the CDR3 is TGTGCCACCAGCCCAACTAGCGGGGTCCCAGATACGCAGTATTTT. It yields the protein CATSPTSGVPDTQYF. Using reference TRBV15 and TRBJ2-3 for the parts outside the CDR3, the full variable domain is DAMVIQNPRYQVTQFGKPVTLSCSQTLNHNVMYWYQQKSSQAPKLLFHYYDKDFNNEADTPDNFQSRRPNTSFCFLDIRSPGLGDTAMYLCATSPTSGVPDTQYFGPGTRLTVL.

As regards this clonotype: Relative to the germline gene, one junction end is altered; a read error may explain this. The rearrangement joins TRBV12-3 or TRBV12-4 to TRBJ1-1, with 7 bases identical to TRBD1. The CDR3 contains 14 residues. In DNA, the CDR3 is TGTGCCAGCAGCTCACAGGGGTCGGTCACTGAAGGTTTCTTT. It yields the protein CASSSQGSVTEGFF.

The CDR3 nucleotides are TGTGCCAGCAAATCCGGGGGGCCCACCTACGAGCAGTACTTC. This encodes CASKSGGPTYEQYF. The chain joins TRBV6-5 to TRBJ2-7; TRBD2 might be the D (7 bases). CDR1 MNHEY and CDR2 SVGAGI come from the germline V gene. CDR3 length: 14 amino acids. V lost 7 bases and J lost 2, with 15 bases in between.

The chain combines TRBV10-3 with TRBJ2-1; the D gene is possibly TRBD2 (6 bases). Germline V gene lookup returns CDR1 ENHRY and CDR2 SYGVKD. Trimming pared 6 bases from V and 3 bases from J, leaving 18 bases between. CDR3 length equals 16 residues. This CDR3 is CAIRPSEGPFYNEQFF. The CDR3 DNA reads TGTGCCATCAGGCCCTCGGAGGGTCCCTTCTACAATGAGCAGTTCTTC.

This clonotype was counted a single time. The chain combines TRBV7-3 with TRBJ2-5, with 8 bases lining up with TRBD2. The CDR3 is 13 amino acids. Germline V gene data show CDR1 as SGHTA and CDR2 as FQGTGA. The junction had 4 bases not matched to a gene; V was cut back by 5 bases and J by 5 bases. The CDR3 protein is CASSGPGGETQYF. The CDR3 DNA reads TGTGCCAGCAGCGGTCCGGGGGGGGAGACCCAGTACTTC.